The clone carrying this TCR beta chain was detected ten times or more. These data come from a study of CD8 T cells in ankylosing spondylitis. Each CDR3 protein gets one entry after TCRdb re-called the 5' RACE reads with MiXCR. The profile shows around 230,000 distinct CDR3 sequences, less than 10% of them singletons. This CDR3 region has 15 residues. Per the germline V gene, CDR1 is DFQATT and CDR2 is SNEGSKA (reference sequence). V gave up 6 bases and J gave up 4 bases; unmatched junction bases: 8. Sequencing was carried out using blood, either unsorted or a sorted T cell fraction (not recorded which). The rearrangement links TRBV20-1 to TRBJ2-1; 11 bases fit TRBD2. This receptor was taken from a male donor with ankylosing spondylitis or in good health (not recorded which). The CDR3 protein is CSAPSGRIPYNEQFF. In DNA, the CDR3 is TGCAGTGCACCTAGCGGGAGGATCCCGTACAATGAGCAGTTCTTC.